This entry is about one TCR beta chain. The antigen this receptor binds is unknown. It has no much larger one-base neighbor in the sample; base qualities were not kept. The V and J ends are trimmed by 0 bases and 2 bases, leaving 14 bases between them. Sequences SGHDT (CDR1) and YYEEEE (CDR2) are obtained from the germline V gene. There are 16 amino acids in the CDR3, from cysteine to phenylalanine inclusive. Only the CDR3 portion is preserved as DNA: 48 bases, with reading frame beginning at the first base. The time point label on this specimen signifies: patch test 2, 6 weeks after DPC sensitization. The intended sense of this specimen's treatment or condition label: therapeutic diphenylcyclopropenone sensitization with weekly scalp DPC. At each patch-test visit, blood was drawn before the patch test was applied. To be eligible, patients had to be aged 18 to 70, diagnosed with alopecia and judged suitable for DPC therapy, while pregnant patients were excluded. Total RNA was extracted from unfractionated whole blood that had been collected in Tempus Blood RNA tubes.

The data belong to a study of human T cells and chemical hapten exposure (dated by TCRdb to the early 2020s). The study in broad terms: For sensitization, 2% DPC in acetone was applied to a 2 cm by 2 cm area of upper inner arm skin. Weekly therapeutic DPC doses were additionally applied to the scalp of patients throughout the roughly 22-week study period. Patch testing on the upper back used Finn chambers containing 0.01% DPC, with scoring done after 6 days according to International Contact Dermatitis Research Group standards. Alopecia areata with under or over 50% scalp involvement, alopecia totalis and alopecia universalis were represented in the patient cohort, which was mostly female. Libraries were pooled for sequencing, and per-sample TCR yields varied mainly because of small differences in library volumes within the pool. In alopecia patients, the study followed how the peripheral blood TCR repertoire changed in vivo over primary and secondary sensitization to diphenylcyclopropenone (DPC), a hapten. Blood samples were taken from patients before sensitization (week 0) and at 2, 6 and about 24 weeks after DPC sensitization. About 27 alopecia patients gave blood for TCR sequencing at one to four time points (pre-sensitization, 2, 6 and 24 weeks). Broad study findings and their caveats: No change with DPC sensitization was found in the number of TCRs above 1 in 1000 frequency, and no evidence of global repertoire structure alterations was found. Significantly more large CDR3 similarity clusters were formed by expanded TCRs than by pre-sensitization or healthy control sets, consistent with antigen-driven responses. After repeated subsampling, the strength of the expansion versus patch-test correlation and the threshold at which it became significant changed. Alopecia, a presumed autoimmune disease, was present in all patients, so the immune response of the patients might differ from that of healthy individuals. The number of PT1 expanded TCRs positively correlated with patch test score, significant at thresholds 8, 16 and 32 but not 4.

The method behind the library was RACE. TCRdb records NextSeq 500 as the sequencer. Library preparation attached unique molecular identifiers to individual cDNA molecules for quantitative, reproducible TCR counting. Each blood RNA sample was used to sequence both TCR alpha and TCR beta chains. The study's own analysis went as follows. Samples had a median of roughly 98,000 TCRs, with a range from about 23,224 to 750,000. The Decombinator software suite was used to annotate V, J and CDR3 in the TCR reads. To make PS versus PT1 abundance plots, every sample was subsampled to the same number of TCRs (28,000). Expanded TCRs were defined as absent before sensitization and observed at least eight times at the 2-week time point. TCRdb reprocessing: public reads trimmed at Q25 with fastp, clones called with MiXCR, in-frame beta chains kept. Rows are combined by CDR3 protein, so each entry shows the most common genes and DNA. For this entry, the V and J calls and clone size follow TCRdb and not the study's own pipeline. This sample gives 65,000 to 95,000 distinct CDR3 sequences in total; about 6.6% of them show up just once. The biggest ten clones account for 1.3% of the sample.

Here the chain combines TRBV5-6 and TRBJ1-1, with no D gene named confidently. The sequencing used whole blood, collected in connection with sensitization to the hapten diphenylcyclopropenone (DPC). The receptor comes from a young woman with alopecia areata. Some clones in this sample may be carry-over from other donors' samples. The CDR3: CASSLGFGRTNTEAFF. The DNA reads TGTGCCAGCAGCTTGGGATTCGGCAGAACCAACACTGAAGCTTTCTTT. The CDR3 plus the reference TRBV5-6 and TRBJ1-1 genes for the other parts give the full variable domain: DAGVTQSPTHLIKTRGQQVTLRCSPKSGHDTVSWYQQALGQGPQFIFQYYEEEERQRGNFPDRFSGHQFPNYSSELNVNALLLGDSALYLCASSLGFGRTNTEAFFGQGTRLTVV.